The source of this T cell receptor beta chain is a study of glioma-infiltrating T cells after dendritic cell vaccination. Study-wide context: Patients received three intradermal dendritic cell vaccine injections at biweekly intervals.

Specified time point: after dendritic cell vaccination, including at tumor progression/relapse. No glioblastoma patient carried an isocitrate dehydrogenase mutation. The V and J ends lost 6 bases and 5 bases respectively, with 10 bases between them. This CDR3 has 11 amino acids. Germline lookup yields CDR1 DFQATT and CDR2 SNEGSKA (reference sequence). The PCR used 60 V beta and 13 J beta primers. The assay was immunoSEQ multiplex PCR, and TCRdb's table has in-frame clones only and misses some. The sample includes about 82,000 clones, under 85% of them seen just once. The origin of this receptor is a human donor with glioblastoma. The rearrangement uses TRBV20-1 and TRBJ1-1; D remains unclear. The sequenced sample was blood, obtained after dendritic cell vaccination. The CDR3 loop reads CSARGETEAFF. The CDR3 bases are TGCAGTGCCCGAGGAGAGACTGAAGCTTTCTTT.